Following are 23 T cell receptor beta chains from one sample sequenced in a study of cytomegalovirus exposure and HLA in healthy donors. 60 Vbeta and 13 Jbeta primers were used in PCR. Here immunoSEQ multiplex PCR was the method, and the copy in TCRdb shows in-frame clones only, minus some. The repertoire consists of approximately 150,000 clones, with 82% occurring once and the leading ten covering 5% to 6.5%. Specimen: PBMCs. The receptors originated from a man between 25 and 39 years old in good health and CMV-seropositive.

The chain has TRBV7-9 and TRBJ2-5, with TRBD2 matching over 14 bases. There are 14 residues in the CDR3. V was pared by 4 bases and J by 11 bases, with 6 bases of the junction left unmatched. The germline gives CDR1 SEHNR, CDR2 FQNEAQ (reference sequence). The CDR3 sequence is CASSSGLAGVEQYF. The CDR3 coding sequence is TGTGCCAGCAGCTCGGGACTAGCGGGAGTTGAGCAGTACTTC.

In its sample, this clone was seen a few times. This chain connects TRBV30 to TRBJ2-7; 8 nucleotides align to TRBD2. Germline CDR1 GTSNPN, CDR2 SVGIG (reference sequence). V shed 3 bases, J shed 7 bases, and the junction held 11 bases outside the gene matches. This CDR3 has 14 amino acids. The CDR3 nucleotides are TGTGCCTGGAGCGTAGCGGGGCCGGCTAGGGAGCAGTACTTC. This codes for CAWSVAGPAREQYF.

The genes are TRBV5-1 and TRBJ1-1, with 9 bases lining up with TRBD1. V dropped 8 bases and J dropped 4; count of bases not matched to a gene: 18. Germline CDR1 and CDR2: SGHRS and YFSETQ. The CDR3 is 17 amino acids. CDR3 DNA sequence: TGCGCCAGTCAGTTTTTCGGGACAGGGACGAGAGGCACTGAAGCTTTCTTT. This gives the protein CASQFFGTGTRGTEAFF.

Remarks on this clone: Other DNA sequences within the sample encode an identical CDR3. The V gene is TRBV28, the J gene TRBJ2-7; TRBD1 aligns across 8 bases. From germline, CDR1 is MDHEN and CDR2 SYDVKM. The V and J ends lost 5 bases and 2 bases, in that order; junction bases with no gene match: 8. The CDR3 loop spans 15 amino acids. The CDR3 here is CASSPTGTGAYEQYF. CDR3 bases: TGTGCCAGCAGTCCCACCGGGACAGGCGCCTACGAGCAGTACTTC.

This chain links TRBV29-1 with TRBJ2-2, with D perhaps TRBD2 (5 bases). The CDR3 runs to 15 residues. The V gene lost 5 bases and the J gene lost 0 bases, with 13 bases spanning the gap. The germline gives CDR1 SQVTM, CDR2 ANQGSEA. The DNA of the CDR3 is TGCAGCGTTAACTTTGCGGGCGCGAACACCGGGGAGCTGTTTTTT. Its protein product is CSVNFAGANTGELFF.

The V gene is TRBV7-2, the J gene TRBJ2-2, with TRBD1 matching over 7 bases. With 3 bases clipped from V and 2 bases from J, the junction kept 3 bases outside the gene matches. There are 15 residues in the CDR3. The V gene's germline CDR1 is SGHTA and CDR2 FQGNSA. CDR3 in amino acids: CASSLTGPNTGELFF. DNA of the CDR3: TGTGCCAGCAGCTTGACAGGGCCCAACACCGGGGAGCTGTTTTTT.

The V call is TRBV12-5, the J call TRBJ2-5; D uncertain. Per the germline V gene, CDR1 is LGHNT and CDR2 is FRNRAP. The CDR3 spans 11 residues. Trimming took off 3 bases at V and 3 bases at J, with 2 bases between the two ends. This chain's CDR3 is CASGFKETQYF. The CDR3 DNA sequence: TGTGCTAGTGGTTTCAAAGAGACCCAGTACTTC.

The chain links TRBV28 to TRBJ2-3, with D unclear. CDR1 MDHEN and CDR2 SYDVKM come from the germline V gene. Trimming removed 1 base at V and 3 bases at J, with 14 bases between. The length of the CDR3 is 16 residues. CDR3 amino acids: CASSLYVGTLTDTQYF. In DNA, the CDR3 is TGTGCCAGCAGTTTATACGTGGGCACTTTAACAGATACGCAGTATTTT.

This CDR3 reads CASSLGGLARVDTQYF. In DNA, the CDR3 is TGTGCCAGCAGCTTAGGGGGGCTTGCCCGAGTAGATACGCAGTATTTT. The rearrangement joins TRBV11-2 to TRBJ2-3, with TRBD1 as a possible D gene (6 bases). Trimming removed 1 base at V and 5 bases at J, with 16 bases between. Germline values: CDR1 SGHAT, CDR2 FQNNGV. The CDR3 is 16 residues long.

The chain has TRBV9 and TRBJ1-3, with no clear D. Germline-derived CDR1 and CDR2 are SGDLS and YYNGEE. The V and J ends lost 2 bases and 0 bases respectively, with 12 bases between them. CDR3 length: 16 residues. The CDR3 DNA reads as TGTGCCAGCAGCGTTTCGGTTAAGAGCTCTGGAAACACCATATATTTT. It encodes CASSVSVKSSGNTIYF. The entire variable domain, with the rest obtained from reference TRBV9 and TRBJ1-3, is as follows: DSGVTQTPKHLITATGQRVTLRCSPRSGDLSVYWYQQSLDQGLQFLIQYYNGEERAKGNILERFSAQQFPDLHSELNLSSLELGDSALYFCASSVSVKSSGNTIYFGEGSWLTVV.

The chain has TRBV10-3 and TRBJ2-1; the match to TRBD2 covers 9 bases. Germline V gene lookup returns CDR1 ENHRY and CDR2 SYGVKD. The CDR3 extends over 21 amino acids. V gave up 1 base and J gave up 0 bases; unmatched junction bases: 16. CDR3 region: CAISEWGVEAGGPSSYNEQFF. The DNA of the CDR3 is TGTGCCATCAGTGAGTGGGGGGTCGAGGCGGGAGGGCCGAGCTCCTACAATGAGCAGTTCTTC.

The J gene is TRBJ1-1, the V gene TRBV7-9; D is perhaps TRBD1 (6 bases). CDR3 length: 13 amino acids. Germline CDR1 and CDR2: SEHNR and FQNEAQ (reference sequence). Trimming cost V 1 base and J 4 bases, with 7 bases left between them. The chain's CDR3 is CASSLEGGTEAFF. CDR3 coding DNA: TGTGCCAGCAGCTTAGAAGGGGGCACTGAAGCTTTCTTT.

Comments on this clone: Other DNA sequences in this specimen translate into the identical CDR3. V gene TRBV18 combines with J gene TRBJ2-5; the D is unclear. V lost 3 bases, J lost 1 base, and 3 bases lay in between. The CDR3 consists of 12 residues. CDR1 is KGHSH and CDR2 is LQKENI in the germline V gene. In DNA, the CDR3 is TGTGCCAGCTCACCCTCCCAAGAGACCCAGTACTTC. Its translation is CASSPSQETQYF. The entire variable domain, with the rest obtained from reference TRBV18 and TRBJ2-5, is as follows: NAGVMQNPRHLVRRRGQEARLRCSPMKGHSHVYWYRQLPEEGLKFMVYLQKENIIDESGMPKERFSAEFPKEGPSILRIQQVVRGDSAAYFCASSPSQETQYFGPGTRLLVL.

The rearrangement uses TRBV6-1 and TRBJ2-7; a weak D match, TRBD1 (5 bases). The CDR3 is 13 amino acids. Trimming left V 4 bases short and J 3 bases short, with 10 bases between. CDR1 MNHNS and CDR2 SASEGT come from the germline V gene. The CDR3, as DNA: TGTGCCAGCAGTGTCAACAGGATCTACGAGCAGTACTTC. Its protein is CASSVNRIYEQYF.

The chain employs TRBV6-5 and TRBJ2-5; tentatively, D is TRBD1 (6 bases). The V and J ends lost 0 bases and 3 bases respectively, with 11 bases between them. This CDR3 is 15 amino acids long. Germline V gene sequence: CDR1 MNHEY, CDR2 SVGAGI. CDR3 in DNA: TGTGCCAGCAGTTACTCTTCCCGGACAGAAGAGACCCAGTACTTC. It yields the protein CASSYSSRTEETQYF.

Turning to this clone: One end of the junction does not line up with germline, which may come from a read error. The chain combines TRBV6-6 with TRBJ2-7, with D possibly being TRBD1 (6 bases). CDR1 and CDR2 from the germline V gene are MNHNY and SVGAGI (reference sequence). The CDR3 extends over 12 amino acids. Written as DNA, the CDR3 is TGTGCCAGCAGCCCAGGGGCCCCTTCCTTTTTTTTC. Protein product: CASSPGAPSFFF.

J is TRBJ2-5 and V is TRBV7-2; 8 bases agree with TRBD1. Germline CDR1 and CDR2: SGHTA and FQGNSA. V lost 2 bases to trimming and J lost 4 bases; unmatched junction nucleotides: 6. CDR3 length: 15 residues. Here the CDR3 reads CASSLQGALSETQYF. CDR3 nucleotides: TGTGCCAGCAGCTTACAGGGGGCGTTGTCAGAGACCCAGTACTTC.

The V gene is TRBV5-6, the J gene TRBJ1-4; D possibly corresponds to TRBD1 (6 bases). The CDR3 spans 15 residues. V dropped 1 base and J dropped 4 bases, with 11 bases sitting between them. Germline-derived CDR1 and CDR2 are SGHDT and YYEEEE. The CDR3 nucleotides read TGTGCCAGCAGCTTGTCAGGGGCCTTTAATGAAAAACTGTTTTTT. As protein: CASSLSGAFNEKLFF.

This chain uses TRBV4-2 with TRBJ2-5, with D possibly matching TRBD2 (6 bases). CDR3 length: 13 residues. Germline V lookup: CDR1 LGHNA, CDR2 YNFKEQ. Trimming stripped 4 bases from V and 5 bases from J, with 11 bases between. In DNA, the CDR3 is TGTGCCAGCAGCCCGGGGACTCGGGAGACCCAGTACTTC. Translated, it gives CASSPGTRETQYF.

The V call is TRBV27, the J call TRBJ1-4, with D possibly TRBD1 on 6 matching bases. CDR3 length: 15 amino acids. Trimming removed 6 bases from V and 10 bases from J, with 21 bases in between. CDR1 MNHEY and CDR2 SMNVEV come from the germline V gene (reference sequence). CDR3 DNA: TGTGCCAGCAGCCCCCTTAACAGGGATCGGGGAAAACTGTTTTTT. Its protein product is CASSPLNRDRGKLFF.

This rearrangement joins TRBV18 to TRBJ1-5; weak D call: TRBD1 (6 bases). Germline CDR1 is KGHSH and CDR2 is LQKENI. V lost 5 bases and J 0 bases, leaving 11 bases between the germline ends. This CDR3 is built from 15 residues. The CDR3 DNA sequence: TGTGCCAGCTCATCTAGACAGGCTAGCAATCAGCCCCAGCATTTT. Its translation is CASSSRQASNQPQHF.

V gene TRBV19 combines with J gene TRBJ2-3; tentative D call: TRBD1 (5 bases). Germline CDR1 and CDR2: LNHDA and SQIVND (reference sequence). The ends were cut back, 4 bases at V and 0 bases at J, with 11 bases in the middle. The CDR3 length is 15 residues. The CDR3 loop is CASSRADRSTDTQYF. The CDR3 nucleotides are TGTGCCAGTAGTAGAGCCGACAGAAGCACAGATACGCAGTATTTT. Supplemented by reference TRBV19 and TRBJ2-3, the full variable domain reads DGGITQSPKYLFRKEGQNVTLSCEQNLNHDAMYWYRQDPGQGLRLIYYSQIVNDFQKGDIAEGYSVSREKKESFPLTVTSAQKNPTAFYLCASSRADRSTDTQYFGPGTRLTVL.

The DNA for the CDR3 is TGTGCCAGCATTCCGGGACAGGGGGTCCTCTCCTACAATGAGCAGTTCTTC. Translation gives CASIPGQGVLSYNEQFF. The chain has TRBV28 and TRBJ2-1; 11 nucleotides agree with TRBD1. Germline loops: CDR1 MDHEN, CDR2 SYDVKM. The CDR3 extends over 17 amino acids. Trimming removed 7 bases from V and 0 bases from J; junction bases left unmatched: 8.